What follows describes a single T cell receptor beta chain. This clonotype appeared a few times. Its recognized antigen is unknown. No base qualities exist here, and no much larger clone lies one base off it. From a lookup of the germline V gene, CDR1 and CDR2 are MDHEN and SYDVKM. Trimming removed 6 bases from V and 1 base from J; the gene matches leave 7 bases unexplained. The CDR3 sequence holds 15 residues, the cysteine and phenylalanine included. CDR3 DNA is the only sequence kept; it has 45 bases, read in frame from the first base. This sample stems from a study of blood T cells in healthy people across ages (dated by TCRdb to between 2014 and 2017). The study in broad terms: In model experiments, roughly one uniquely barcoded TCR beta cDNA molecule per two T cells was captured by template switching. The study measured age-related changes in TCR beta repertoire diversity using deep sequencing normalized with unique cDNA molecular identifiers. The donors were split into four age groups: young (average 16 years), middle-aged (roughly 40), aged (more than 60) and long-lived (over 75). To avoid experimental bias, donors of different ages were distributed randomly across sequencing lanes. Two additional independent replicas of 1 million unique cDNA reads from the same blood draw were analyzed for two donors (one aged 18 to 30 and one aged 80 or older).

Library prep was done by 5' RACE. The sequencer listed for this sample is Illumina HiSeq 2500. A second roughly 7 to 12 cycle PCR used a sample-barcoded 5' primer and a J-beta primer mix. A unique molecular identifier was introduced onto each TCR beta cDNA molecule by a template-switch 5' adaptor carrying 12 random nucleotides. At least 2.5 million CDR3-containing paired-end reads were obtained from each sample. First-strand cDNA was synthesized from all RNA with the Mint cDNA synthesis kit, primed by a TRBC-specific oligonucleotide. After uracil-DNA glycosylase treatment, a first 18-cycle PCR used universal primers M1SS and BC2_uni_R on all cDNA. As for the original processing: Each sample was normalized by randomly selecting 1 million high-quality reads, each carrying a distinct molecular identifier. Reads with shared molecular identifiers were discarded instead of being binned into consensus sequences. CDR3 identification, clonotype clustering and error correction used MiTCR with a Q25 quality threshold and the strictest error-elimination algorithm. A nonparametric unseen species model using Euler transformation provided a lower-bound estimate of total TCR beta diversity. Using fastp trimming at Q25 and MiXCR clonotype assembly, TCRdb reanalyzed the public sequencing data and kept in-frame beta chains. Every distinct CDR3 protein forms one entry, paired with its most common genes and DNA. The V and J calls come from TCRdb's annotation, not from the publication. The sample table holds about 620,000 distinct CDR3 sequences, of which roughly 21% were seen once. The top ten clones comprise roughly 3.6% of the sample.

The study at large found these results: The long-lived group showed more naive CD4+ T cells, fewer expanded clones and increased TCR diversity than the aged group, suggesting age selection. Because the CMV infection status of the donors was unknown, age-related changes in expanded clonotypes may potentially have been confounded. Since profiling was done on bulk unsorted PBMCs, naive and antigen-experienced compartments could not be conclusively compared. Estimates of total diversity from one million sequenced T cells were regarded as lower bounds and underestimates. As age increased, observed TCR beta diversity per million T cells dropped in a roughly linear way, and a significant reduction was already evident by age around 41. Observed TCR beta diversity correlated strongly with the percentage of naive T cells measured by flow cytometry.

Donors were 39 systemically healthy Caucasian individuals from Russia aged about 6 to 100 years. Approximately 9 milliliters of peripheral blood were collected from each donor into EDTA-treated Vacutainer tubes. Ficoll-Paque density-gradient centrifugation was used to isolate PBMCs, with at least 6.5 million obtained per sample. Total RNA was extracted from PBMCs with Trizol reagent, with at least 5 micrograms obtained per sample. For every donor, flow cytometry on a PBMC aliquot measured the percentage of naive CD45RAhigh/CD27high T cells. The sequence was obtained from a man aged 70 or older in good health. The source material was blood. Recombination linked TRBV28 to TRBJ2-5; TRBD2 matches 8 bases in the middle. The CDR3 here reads CASRGDGLAQETQYF. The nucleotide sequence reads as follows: TGTGCCAGCAGGGGGGATGGACTAGCCCAAGAGACCCAGTACTTC.